This is a list of T cell receptor beta chains from one sample in a study of cytotoxic CD8 clonotypes in ibrutinib-treated CLL. Clones were read by immunoSEQ multiplex PCR, and TCRdb kept only the in-frame ones, dropping some. Of more than 85,000 clones listed, about 78% are singletons. Sequenced here: PBMCs, sampled after 12 months of ibrutinib treatment. The receptors stem from a human donor with chronic lymphocytic leukemia. Both conserved end residues are part of each CDR3. D genes are given only for firm matches. The size of a clone is reported for some rows only, either as once, few or many, or as a class for expanded clones.

size: .
J: TRBJ2-7
D: TRBD2
V: TRBV11-2
CDR3: CASRVAGGSYEQYF
DNA: TGTGCCAGCAGGGTAGCGGGGGGCTCCTACGAGCAGTACTTC

size: .
J: TRBJ2-7
D: TRBD1
V: TRBV30
CDR3: CAWSRQGGSYEQYF
DNA: TGTGCCTGGAGTCGACAGGGGGGCTCCTACGAGCAGTACTTC

size: .
J: TRBJ2-4
D: .
V: TRBV7-3
CDR3: CASSLSVGPKNIQYF
DNA: TGTGCCAGCAGCTTATCTGTCGGGCCCAAAAACATTCAGTACTTC

size: .
J: TRBJ1-5
D: TRBD1
V: TRBV18
CDR3: CASSPGQGDSNQPQHF
DNA: TGTGCCAGCTCACCAGGACAGGGGGACAGCAATCAGCCCCAGCATTTT

size: .
J: TRBJ2-3
D: TRBD2
V: TRBV11-3
CDR3: CASSLLAGGADTQYF
DNA: TGTGCCAGCAGCTTACTAGCGGGGGGAGCAGATACGCAGTATTTT

size: .
J: TRBJ1-3
D: .
V: TRBV29-1
CDR3: CSVDGAGNTIYF
DNA: TGCAGCGTTGACGGGGCTGGAAACACCATATATTTT

size: .
J: TRBJ2-7
D: .
V: TRBV19
CDR3: CASSIPRGAVHEQYF
DNA: TGTGCCAGTAGTATACCCCGGGGGGCCGTCCACGAGCAGTACTTC

size: .
J: TRBJ2-5
D: .
V: TRBV11-2
CDR3: CASSSGLTKPQETQYF
DNA: TGTGCCAGCAGCTCGGGACTTACCAAGCCGCAAGAGACCCAGTACTTC

size: .
J: TRBJ1-4
D: .
V: TRBV6-1
CDR3: CASSEMMGPTNEKLFF
DNA: TGTGCCAGCAGTGAAATGATGGGCCCAACTAATGAAAAACTGTTTTTT

size: .
J: TRBJ1-5
D: .
V: TRBV7-2
CDR3: CASSLEGGNQPQHF
DNA: TGTGCCAGCAGCTTAGAGGGCGGCAATCAGCCCCAGCATTTT

size: .
J: TRBJ2-7
D: .
V: TRBV7-2
CDR3: CASSPRQASYEQYF
DNA: TGTGCCAGCAGCCCGCGACAGGCCTCCTACGAGCAGTACTTC

size: .
J: TRBJ2-7
D: .
V: TRBV15
CDR3: CATSIPGGAYEQYF
DNA: TGTGCCACCAGCATTCCCGGTGGGGCCTACGAGCAGTACTTC

size: few
J: TRBJ2-1
D: .
V: TRBV6-1
CDR3: CAISESWGAKDNEQFF
DNA: TGTGCCATCAGTGAGTCGTGGGGCGCGAAGGACAATGAGCAGTTCTTC

size: .
J: TRBJ2-3
D: TRBD2
V: TRBV4-3
CDR3: CASSQLAGSTDTQYF
DNA: TGCGCCAGCAGCCAACTAGCGGGGAGCACAGATACGCAGTATTTT

size: once
J: TRBJ2-7
D: .
V: TRBV4-1
CDR3: CASSQNPSYEQYF
DNA: TGCGCCAGCAGCCAAAACCCATCCTACGAGCAGTACTTC

size: .
J: TRBJ2-2
D: .
V: TRBV7-3
CDR3: CASASTYANTGELFF
DNA: TGTGCCAGCGCTTCCACCTACGCGAACACCGGGGAGCTGTTTTTT

size: .
J: TRBJ1-2
D: .
V: TRBV14
CDR3: CASSQPPQGPYGYTF
DNA: TGTGCCAGCAGCCAACCTCCCCAAGGGCCCTATGGCTACACCTTC

size: .
J: TRBJ2-2
D: .
V: TRBV7-2
CDR3: CASSLEAGPNTGELFF
DNA: TGTGCCAGCAGCTTAGAGGCAGGGCCTAACACCGGGGAGCTGTTTTTT

size: .
J: TRBJ1-1
D: .
V: TRBV2
CDR3: CASNPTNTEAFF
DNA: TGTGCCAGCAACCCTACGAACACTGAAGCTTTCTTT

size: .
J: TRBJ1-2
D: TRBD1
V: TRBV7-2
CDR3: CASSLVAGQGGYGYTF
DNA: TGTGCCAGCAGCTTAGTGGCGGGACAGGGCGGCTATGGCTACACCTTC

size: once
J: TRBJ2-1
D: TRBD2
V: TRBV2
CDR3: CASRGLAGVNEQFF
DNA: TGTGCCAGCAGGGGACTAGCGGGGGTTAATGAGCAGTTCTTC

size: .
J: TRBJ1-1
D: TRBD1
V: TRBV5-1
CDR3: CASSWDSLNTEAFF
DNA: TGCGCCAGCAGCTGGGACAGCCTGAACACTGAAGCTTTCTTT

size: .
J: TRBJ2-7
D: TRBD1
V: TRBV5-1
CDR3: CASSYPGGPHAGEQYF
DNA: TGCGCCAGCAGTTACCCAGGGGGACCGCACGCCGGGGAGCAGTACTTC

size: .
J: TRBJ2-2
D: .
V: TRBV5-1
CDR3: CASSFQGPDTGELFF
DNA: TGCGCCAGCAGCTTTCAAGGGCCCGACACCGGGGAGCTGTTTTTT

size: .
J: TRBJ1-2
D: .
V: TRBV7-3
CDR3: CASSLTAVNYGYTF
DNA: TGTGCCAGCAGCTTAACGGCAGTTAACTATGGCTACACCTTC

size: .
J: TRBJ2-1
D: TRBD2
V: TRBV4-2
CDR3: CASSQDPGLAEQFF
DNA: TGTGCCAGCAGCCAAGACCCGGGACTAGCGGAGCAGTTCTTC

size: .
J: TRBJ2-5
D: TRBD1
V: TRBV6-6
CDR3: CASSPTGGETQYF
DNA: TGTGCCAGCAGCCCAACAGGGGGGGAGACCCAGTACTTC

size: .
J: TRBJ2-5
D: TRBD2
V: TRBV5-5
CDR3: CASSLQGPTGGETQYF
DNA: TGTGCCAGCAGCTTGCAGGGCCCCACGGGAGGAGAGACCCAGTACTTC

size: .
J: TRBJ2-1
D: TRBD2
V: TRBV6-5
CDR3: CASRTSDYNEQFF
DNA: TGTGCCAGCAGGACTAGCGACTACAATGAGCAGTTCTTC

size: .
J: TRBJ2-1
D: TRBD2
V: TRBV10-3
CDR3: CAITRESGSQQFF
DNA: TGTGCCATCACCCGGGAAAGCGGGAGCCAGCAGTTCTTC